What follows describes a single T cell receptor beta chain. What it binds is unknown. The donors were all healthy and Caucasian. With template switching, a universal primer site was added, and the cDNA carried unique molecular identifiers. TCRdb recomputed calls from the 5' RACE reads with MiXCR, one row per CDR3 protein. The sample lists 250,000 to 300,000 distinct CDR3 sequences, roughly 8% occurring once. These data originate in a study of identical twins. The germline gives CDR1 SQVTM, CDR2 ANQGSEA. J lost 0 bases, V lost 0 bases, and 4 bases had no gene match. This CDR3 region has 16 residues. Notes on the study in general: Within twin pairs, the out-of-frame alpha sequences they shared showed excess low generation probability. The models gave estimates that fell short of the out-of-frame TCR alpha sharing seen in monozygotic twins.

This sample also appeared in a second study, on yellow fever vaccine responses in identical twins.

The sample was CD8+ T cells sorted from blood. This chain uses TRBV29-1 with TRBJ2-7, with 11 bases fitting TRBD2. The sequence derives from a woman aged 18-35 years in good health. In nucleotides, the CDR3 is TGCAGCGTTGAAGATTTTGGGACTAGCGGCTCCTACGAGCAGTACTTC. It yields the protein CSVEDFGTSGSYEQYF.